Listed here are 8 T cell receptor beta chains from one sample, sequenced in a study of cytotoxic CD8 clonotypes in ibrutinib-treated CLL (dated by TCRdb to about 2021). Libraries came from the immunoSEQ multiplex PCR assay. TCRdb carries this immuneACCESS record with in-frame sequences only. Its versions omit some clonotypes, under half of them owing to an unresolved V gene in the studies checked, with the rest unexplained. This sample is represented by approximately 20,000 clones; approximately 84% of them were singletons. Around 5% of the sample belongs to the ten largest clones. The sample here was PBMCs, taken before ibrutinib treatment. These receptors all stem from a human donor with chronic lymphocytic leukemia.

This sequence joins TRBV7-9 and TRBJ2-7; 7 bases map to TRBD2. V lost 8 bases to trimming and J lost 3 bases; unmatched junction nucleotides: 4. This CDR3 is built from 12 residues. The V gene's germline CDR1 is SEHNR and CDR2 FQNEAQ (reference sequence). The CDR3 DNA follows: TGTGCCAGCTGGGGGGGGAACTACGAGCAGTACTTC. Amino acids: CASWGGNYEQYF.

V and J are TRBV6-6 and TRBJ1-2, with a tentative D call TRBD1 (6 bases). The V end was cut by 4 bases, the J end by 7 bases, with 16 bases between. The CDR3 is made up of 14 amino acids. Per the germline V gene, CDR1 is MNHNY and CDR2 is SVGAGI (reference sequence). DNA for the CDR3: TGTGCCAGCAGTTTGGGATGGGGGGCTGGTGGCTACACCTTC. Amino acids: CASSLGWGAGGYTF.

Written as DNA, the CDR3 is TGTGCCAGCAGCGGCGACAGTAACACTGAAGCTTTCTTT. The encoded protein is CASSGDSNTEAFF. The J gene is TRBJ1-1, the V gene TRBV2; TRBD1 might be the D (5 bases). The CDR3 has 13 amino acids. V was shortened by 6 bases and J by 2 bases, with 10 bases between the two germline ends. CDR1 and CDR2 from the germline V gene are SNHLY and FYNNEI.

The gene calls are TRBV6-1 and TRBJ2-5, with TRBD1 matching 8 bases. With 0 bases clipped from V and 5 bases from J, the junction kept 5 bases outside the gene matches. The CDR3 spans 15 residues. Germline V gene data show CDR1 as MNHNS and CDR2 as SASEGT. CDR3 nucleotide sequence: TGTGCCAGCAGTGAAGCGGGGGGACAGGCGGAGACCCAGTACTTC. It encodes CASSEAGGQAETQYF.

The rearrangement links TRBV5-1 to TRBJ1-2, with no clear D. V lost 6 bases and J lost 3, with 18 bases in between. CDR1 SGHRS and CDR2 YFSETQ come from the germline V gene. The CDR3 contains 15 residues. In nucleotides, the CDR3 is TGCGCCAGCACCCAAGATTTGGGCGCCGACTATGGCTACACCTTC. Translating gives CASTQDLGADYGYTF.

This clone showed up just a few times. CDR3 in DNA: TGTGCCAGTGAGGGGGGGGCATCCTACGAGCAGTACTTC. Translation: CASEGGASYEQYF. This chain uses TRBV2 with TRBJ2-7; perhaps TRBD2 as D (7 bases). The germline gives CDR1 SNHLY, CDR2 FYNNEI. CDR3 length: 13 amino acids. Trimming removed 9 bases at V and 1 base at J, with 13 bases between.

This rearrangement joins TRBV2 to TRBJ2-7; D may be TRBD1 (6 bases). The germline gives CDR1 SNHLY, CDR2 FYNNEI. The CDR3 runs 12 residues. V gave up 6 bases and J gave up 3 bases, with 9 bases separating them. The CDR3 nucleotides are TGTGCCAGCAGGGACAGCTTCTACGAGCAGTACTTC. Its protein product is CASRDSFYEQYF.

This clone is a singleton in its sample. The rearrangement links TRBV7-9 to TRBJ2-1, with no clear D. Germline CDR1 reads SEHNR; CDR2 reads FQNEAQ (reference sequence). The V end was cut by 5 bases, the J end by 2 bases, with 16 bases between. This CDR3 spans 16 amino acids. CDR3 DNA sequence: TGTGCCAGCAGCCCCGCTTATCTGGCGACCTACAATGAGCAGTTCTTC. It codes for CASSPAYLATYNEQFF.